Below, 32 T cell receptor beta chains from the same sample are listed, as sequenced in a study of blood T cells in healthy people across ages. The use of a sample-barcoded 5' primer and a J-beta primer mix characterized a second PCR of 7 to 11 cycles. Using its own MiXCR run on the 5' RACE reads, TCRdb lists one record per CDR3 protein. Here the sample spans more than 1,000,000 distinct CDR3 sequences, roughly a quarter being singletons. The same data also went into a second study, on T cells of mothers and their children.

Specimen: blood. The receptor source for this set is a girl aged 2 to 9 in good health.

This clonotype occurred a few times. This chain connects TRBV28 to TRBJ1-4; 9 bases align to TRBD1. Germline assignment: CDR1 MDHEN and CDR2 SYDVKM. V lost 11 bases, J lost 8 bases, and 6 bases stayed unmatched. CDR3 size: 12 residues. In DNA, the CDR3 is TGTGCCTCGGGACAGGGTCGGGAAAAACTGTTTTTT. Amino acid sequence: CASGQGREKLFF.

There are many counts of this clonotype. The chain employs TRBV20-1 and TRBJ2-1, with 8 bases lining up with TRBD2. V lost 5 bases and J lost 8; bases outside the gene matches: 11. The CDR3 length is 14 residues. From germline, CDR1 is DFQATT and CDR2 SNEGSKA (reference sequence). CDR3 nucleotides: TGCAGTGCTTTATTAGCGGGACTCGGGGATGAGCAGTTCTTC. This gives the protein CSALLAGLGDEQFF.

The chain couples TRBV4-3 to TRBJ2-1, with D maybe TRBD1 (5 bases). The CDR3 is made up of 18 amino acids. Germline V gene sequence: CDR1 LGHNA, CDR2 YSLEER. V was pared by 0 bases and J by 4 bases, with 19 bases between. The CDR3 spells CASSQESWGSTSYNEQFF. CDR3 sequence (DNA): TGCGCCAGCAGCCAAGAGTCTTGGGGCTCTACAAGTTACAATGAGCAGTTCTTC.

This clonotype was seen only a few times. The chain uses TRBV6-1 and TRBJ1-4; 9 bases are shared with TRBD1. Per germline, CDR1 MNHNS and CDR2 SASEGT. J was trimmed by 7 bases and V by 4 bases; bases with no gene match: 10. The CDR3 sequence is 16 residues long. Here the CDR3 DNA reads TGTGCCAGCAGTGCCCGGCGACCGGGACAGGGTGAAAAACTGTTTTTT. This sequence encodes CASSARRPGQGEKLFF.

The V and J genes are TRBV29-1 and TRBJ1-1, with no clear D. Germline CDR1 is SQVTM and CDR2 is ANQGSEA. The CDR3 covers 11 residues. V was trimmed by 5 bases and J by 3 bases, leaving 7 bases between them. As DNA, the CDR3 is TGCAGCGTTCCCCGGGACACTGAAGCTTTCTTT. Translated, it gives CSVPRDTEAFF.

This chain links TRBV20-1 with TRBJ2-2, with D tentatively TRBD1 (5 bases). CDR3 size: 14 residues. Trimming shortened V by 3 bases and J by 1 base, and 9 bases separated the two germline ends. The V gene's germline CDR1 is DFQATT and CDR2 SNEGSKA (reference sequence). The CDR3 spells CSASNTGNTGELFF. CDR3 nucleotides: TGCAGTGCTAGCAACACAGGGAACACCGGGGAGCTGTTTTTT.

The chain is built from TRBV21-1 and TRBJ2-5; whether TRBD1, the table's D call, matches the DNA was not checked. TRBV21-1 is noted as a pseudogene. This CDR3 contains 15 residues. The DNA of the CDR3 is TGTGCCAGCAGAGATAAGGCCGGGACGCAACAGACCCAGTACTTC. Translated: CASRDKAGTQQTQYF.

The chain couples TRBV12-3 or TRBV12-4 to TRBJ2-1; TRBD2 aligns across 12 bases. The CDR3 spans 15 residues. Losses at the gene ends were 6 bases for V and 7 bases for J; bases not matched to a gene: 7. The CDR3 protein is CASRLAGGLRNEQFF. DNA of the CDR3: TGTGCCAGCAGGCTAGCGGGAGGGCTGAGAAATGAGCAGTTCTTC.

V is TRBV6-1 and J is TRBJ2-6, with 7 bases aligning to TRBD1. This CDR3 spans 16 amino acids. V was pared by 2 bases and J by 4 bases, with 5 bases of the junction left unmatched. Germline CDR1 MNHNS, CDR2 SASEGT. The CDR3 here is CASSERDSFGANVLTF. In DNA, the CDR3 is TGTGCCAGCAGTGAAAGGGACAGCTTCGGGGCCAACGTCCTGACTTTC.

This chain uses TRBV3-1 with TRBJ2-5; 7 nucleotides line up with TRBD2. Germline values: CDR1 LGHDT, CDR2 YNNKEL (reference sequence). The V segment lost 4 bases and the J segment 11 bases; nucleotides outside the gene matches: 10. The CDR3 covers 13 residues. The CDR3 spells CASSPGGGYKQYF. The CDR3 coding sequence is TGTGCCAGCAGCCCGGGGGGAGGCTACAAGCAGTACTTC.

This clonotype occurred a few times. CDR3 protein: CASSQAPDLGGYTF. The CDR3 DNA reads as TGCGCCAGCAGCCAAGCACCAGACTTGGGAGGCTACACCTTC. The chain employs TRBV4-3 and TRBJ1-2; no definite D call. With 1 base removed from V and 8 bases from J, the gap between germline ends came to 14 bases. The CDR3 extends over 14 amino acids. From germline, CDR1 is LGHNA and CDR2 YSLEER.

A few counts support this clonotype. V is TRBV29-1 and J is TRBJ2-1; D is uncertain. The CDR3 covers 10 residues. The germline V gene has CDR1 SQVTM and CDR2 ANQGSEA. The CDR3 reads CTPVELEQFF. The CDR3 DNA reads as TGCACGCCCGTTGAGTTGGAGCAGTTCTTC.

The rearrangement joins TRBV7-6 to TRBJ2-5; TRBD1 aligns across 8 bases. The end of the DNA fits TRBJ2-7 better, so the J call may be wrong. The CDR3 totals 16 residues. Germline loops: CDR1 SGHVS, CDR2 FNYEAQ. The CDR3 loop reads CASSLALGQESYEQYF. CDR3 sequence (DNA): TGTGCCAGCAGCTTAGCTTTGGGACAGGAGTCATACGAGCAGTACTTC.

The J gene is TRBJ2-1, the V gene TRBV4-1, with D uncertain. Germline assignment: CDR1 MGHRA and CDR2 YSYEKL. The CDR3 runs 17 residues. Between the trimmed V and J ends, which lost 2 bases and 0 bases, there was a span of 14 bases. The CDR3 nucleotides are TGCGCCAGCAGCCAACGACCCTTGGTGCCCTCCTACAATGAGCAGTTCTTC. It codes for CASSQRPLVPSYNEQFF.

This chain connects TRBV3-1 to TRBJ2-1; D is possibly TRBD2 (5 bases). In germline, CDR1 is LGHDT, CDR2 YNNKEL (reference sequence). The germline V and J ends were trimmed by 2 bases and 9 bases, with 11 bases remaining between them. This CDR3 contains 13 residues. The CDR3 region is CASSQYGGSEQFF. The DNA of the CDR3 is TGTGCCAGCAGCCAATATGGAGGAAGTGAGCAGTTCTTC.

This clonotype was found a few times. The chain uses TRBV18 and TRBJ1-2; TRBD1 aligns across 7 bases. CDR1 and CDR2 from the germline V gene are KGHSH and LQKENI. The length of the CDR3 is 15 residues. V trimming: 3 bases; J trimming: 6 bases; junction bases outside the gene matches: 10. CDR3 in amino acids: CASSPDRDRYDGYTF. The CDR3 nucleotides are TGTGCCAGCTCACCTGACCGGGACAGATATGATGGCTACACCTTC.

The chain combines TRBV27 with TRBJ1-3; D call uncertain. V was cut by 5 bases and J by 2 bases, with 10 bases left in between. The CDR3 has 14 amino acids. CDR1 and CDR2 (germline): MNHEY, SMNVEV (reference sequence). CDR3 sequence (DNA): TGTGCCAGCAGTCGTGACACGGCTGGAAACACCATATATTTT. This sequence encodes CASSRDTAGNTIYF.

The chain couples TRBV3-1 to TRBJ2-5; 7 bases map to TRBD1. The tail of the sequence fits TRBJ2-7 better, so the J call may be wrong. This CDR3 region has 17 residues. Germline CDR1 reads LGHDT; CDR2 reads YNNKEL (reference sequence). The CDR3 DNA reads TGTGCCAGCAGCCCATCTAGGCCCGCGACAGGGACCTACGAGCAGTACTTC. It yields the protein CASSPSRPATGTYEQYF.

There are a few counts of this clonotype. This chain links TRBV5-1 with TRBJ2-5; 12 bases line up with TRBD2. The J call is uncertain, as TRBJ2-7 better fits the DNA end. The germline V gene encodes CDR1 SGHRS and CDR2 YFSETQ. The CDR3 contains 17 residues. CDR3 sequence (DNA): TGCGCCAGCAGCTTGGTGACTAGCGGGAGAGTTCGCGACGAGCAGTACTTC. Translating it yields CASSLVTSGRVRDEQYF.

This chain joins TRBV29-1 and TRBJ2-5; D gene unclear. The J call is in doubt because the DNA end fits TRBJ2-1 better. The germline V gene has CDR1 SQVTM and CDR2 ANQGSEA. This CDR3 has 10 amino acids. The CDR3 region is CSVGSLEQFF. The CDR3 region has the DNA TGCAGCGTTGGTAGCCTTGAGCAGTTCTTC.

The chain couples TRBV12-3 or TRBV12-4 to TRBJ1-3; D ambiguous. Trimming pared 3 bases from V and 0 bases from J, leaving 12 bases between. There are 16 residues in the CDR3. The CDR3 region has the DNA TGTGCCAGCAGTTTTAGGTCCGCGCACTCTGGAAACACCATATATTTT. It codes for CASSFRSAHSGNTIYF.

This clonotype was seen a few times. The chain's CDR3 is CASSLRPGSEGYTF. CDR3 nucleotides: TGTGCCAGCAGCTTAAGGCCAGGGAGCGAGGGCTACACCTTC. The genes are TRBV7-8 and TRBJ1-2, with D tentatively TRBD1 (5 bases). The CDR3 length is 14 residues. V lost 2 bases and J 8 bases, leaving 15 bases between the germline ends. From germline, CDR1 is SGHVS and CDR2 FQNEAQ.

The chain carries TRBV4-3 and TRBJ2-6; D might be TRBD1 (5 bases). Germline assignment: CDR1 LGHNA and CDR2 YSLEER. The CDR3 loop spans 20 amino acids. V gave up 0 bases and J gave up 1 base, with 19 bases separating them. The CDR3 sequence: CASSQELGQALWSGANVLTF. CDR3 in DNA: TGCGCCAGCAGCCAAGAATTGGGGCAGGCCCTGTGGTCTGGGGCCAACGTCCTGACTTTC.

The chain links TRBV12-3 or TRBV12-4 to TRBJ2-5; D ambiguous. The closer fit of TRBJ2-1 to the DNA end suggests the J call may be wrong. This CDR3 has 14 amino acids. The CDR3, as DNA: TGTGCCAGCAGTTTATCGGCTACAGACAATGAGCAGTTCTTC. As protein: CASSLSATDNEQFF.

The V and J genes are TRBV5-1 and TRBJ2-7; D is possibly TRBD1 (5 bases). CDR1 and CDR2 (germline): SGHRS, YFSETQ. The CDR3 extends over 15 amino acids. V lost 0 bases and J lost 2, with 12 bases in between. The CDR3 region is CASSLDQGPTYEQYF. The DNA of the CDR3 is TGCGCCAGCAGCTTGGACCAGGGCCCTACCTACGAGCAGTACTTC.

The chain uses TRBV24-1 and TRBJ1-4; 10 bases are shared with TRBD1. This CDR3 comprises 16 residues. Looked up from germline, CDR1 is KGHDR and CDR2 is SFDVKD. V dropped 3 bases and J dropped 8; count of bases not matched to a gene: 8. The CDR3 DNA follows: TGTGCCACCAGTGATCCCGGGACAGGGGCGGAGGAAAAACTGTTTTTT. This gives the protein CATSDPGTGAEEKLFF.

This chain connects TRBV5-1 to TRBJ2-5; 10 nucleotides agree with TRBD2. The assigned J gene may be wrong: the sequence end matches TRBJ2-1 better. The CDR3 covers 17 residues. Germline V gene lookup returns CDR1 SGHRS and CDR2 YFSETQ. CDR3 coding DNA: TGCGCCAGCAGCTTTATTGGAGGGACTAGCGAGTACAATGAGCAGTTCTTC. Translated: CASSFIGGTSEYNEQFF.

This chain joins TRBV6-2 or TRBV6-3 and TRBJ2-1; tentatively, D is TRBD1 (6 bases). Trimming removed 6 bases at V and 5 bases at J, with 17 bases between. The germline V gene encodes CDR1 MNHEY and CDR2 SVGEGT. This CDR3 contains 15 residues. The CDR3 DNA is TGTGCCAGCAGCCCATGGACAGAAACTAACAATGAGCAGTTCTTC. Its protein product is CASSPWTETNNEQFF.

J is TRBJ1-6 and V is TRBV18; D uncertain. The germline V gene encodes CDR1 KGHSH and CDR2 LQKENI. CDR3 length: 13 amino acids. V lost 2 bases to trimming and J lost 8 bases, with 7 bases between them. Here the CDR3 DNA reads TGTGCCAGCTCACCAGTGTTAGATTCACCCCTCCACTTT. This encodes CASSPVLDSPLHF.

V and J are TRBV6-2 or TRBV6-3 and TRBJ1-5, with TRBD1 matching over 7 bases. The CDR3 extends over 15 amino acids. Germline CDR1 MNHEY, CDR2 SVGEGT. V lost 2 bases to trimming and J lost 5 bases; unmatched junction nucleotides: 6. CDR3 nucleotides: TGTGCCAGCAGTTACACAGGGGACGGGTATCAGCCCCAGCATTTT. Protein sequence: CASSYTGDGYQPQHF.

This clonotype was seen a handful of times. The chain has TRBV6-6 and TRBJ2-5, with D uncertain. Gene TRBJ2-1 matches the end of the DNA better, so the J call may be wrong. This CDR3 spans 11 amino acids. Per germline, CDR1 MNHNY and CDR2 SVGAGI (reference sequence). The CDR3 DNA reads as TGTGCCAGCAGCCCTATGAATGAGCAGTTCTTC. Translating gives CASSPMNEQFF.

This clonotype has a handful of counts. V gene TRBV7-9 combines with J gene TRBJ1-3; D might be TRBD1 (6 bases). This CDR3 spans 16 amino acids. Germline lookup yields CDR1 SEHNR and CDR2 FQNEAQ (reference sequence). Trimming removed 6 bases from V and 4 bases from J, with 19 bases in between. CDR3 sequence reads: CASRPPNRDTGNTIYF. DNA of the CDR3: TGTGCCAGCAGGCCCCCCAACCGGGACACCGGAAACACCATATATTTT.